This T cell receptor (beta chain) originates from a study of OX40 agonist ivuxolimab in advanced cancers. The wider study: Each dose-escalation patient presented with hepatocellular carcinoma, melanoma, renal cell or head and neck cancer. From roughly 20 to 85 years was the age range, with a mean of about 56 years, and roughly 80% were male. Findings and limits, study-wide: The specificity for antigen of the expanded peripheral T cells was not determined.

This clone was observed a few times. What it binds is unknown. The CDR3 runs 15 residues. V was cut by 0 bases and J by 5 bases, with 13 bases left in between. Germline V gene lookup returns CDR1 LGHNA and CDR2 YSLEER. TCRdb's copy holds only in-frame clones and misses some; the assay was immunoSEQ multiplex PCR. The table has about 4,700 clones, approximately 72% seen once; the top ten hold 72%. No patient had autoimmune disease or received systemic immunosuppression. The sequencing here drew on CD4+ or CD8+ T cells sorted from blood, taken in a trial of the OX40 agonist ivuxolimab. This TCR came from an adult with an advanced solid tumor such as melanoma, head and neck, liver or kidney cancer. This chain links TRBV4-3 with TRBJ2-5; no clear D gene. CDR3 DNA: TGCGCCAGCAGCCAAGATAGGAATTCGTATGAGACCCAGTACTTC. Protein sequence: CASSQDRNSYETQYF.